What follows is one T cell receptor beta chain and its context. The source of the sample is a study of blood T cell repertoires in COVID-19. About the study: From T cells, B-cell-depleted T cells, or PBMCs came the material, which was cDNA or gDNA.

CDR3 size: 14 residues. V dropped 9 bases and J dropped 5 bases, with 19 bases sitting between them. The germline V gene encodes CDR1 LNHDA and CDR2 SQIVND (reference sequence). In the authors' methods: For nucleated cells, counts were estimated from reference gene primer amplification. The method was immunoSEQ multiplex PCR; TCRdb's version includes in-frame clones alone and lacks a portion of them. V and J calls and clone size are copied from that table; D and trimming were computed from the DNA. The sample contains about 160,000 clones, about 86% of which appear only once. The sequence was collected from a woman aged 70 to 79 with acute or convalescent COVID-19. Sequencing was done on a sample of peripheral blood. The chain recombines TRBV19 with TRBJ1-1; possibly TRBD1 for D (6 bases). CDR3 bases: TGTGCCAGCCAGAGGAACAGGGCTGAAACTGAAGCTTTCTTT. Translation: CASQRNRAETEAFF.